Each of the 26 T cell receptor beta chains below was sequenced from the same sample in a study of PD-L1 blockade in urothelial cancer. Indicated time point: peripheral blood 6 weeks after treatment start. Sequencing was performed with immunoSEQ multiplex PCR; in TCRdb, only in-frame clones are kept and a portion is missing. The table records about 50,000 clones, over 75% of them present only once. The sequences come from PBMCs, collected around atezolizumab (anti-PD-L1) treatment. The receptors were sampled from a man aged 45-65 years with urothelial cancer.

A single count supports this clone. This rearrangement joins TRBV14 to TRBJ2-7; D is perhaps TRBD2 (5 bases). The CDR3 spans 18 residues. The V and J ends lost 0 bases and 3 bases respectively, with 21 bases between them. Germline V gene data show CDR1 as SGHDN and CDR2 as FVKESK. CDR3 in DNA: TGTGCCAGCAGCCAAGATTCGGCGGGCGGTAGTATGTGCTACGAGCAGTACTTC. Translated: CASSQDSAGGSMCYEQYF.

The V call is TRBV7-2, the J call TRBJ2-7, with 13 bases fitting TRBD2. In germline, CDR1 is SGHTA, CDR2 FQGNSA. CDR3 length equals 16 residues. The ends lost 5 bases at V and 2 bases at J; junction bases unmatched: 6. DNA for the CDR3: TGTGCCAGCAGCCATAGACTAGCGGGGGGAACCTACGAGCAGTACTTC. Its protein product is CASSHRLAGGTYEQYF.

This clone has a single count. The chain carries TRBV5-5 and TRBJ2-7, with 10 bases fitting TRBD1. This CDR3 region has 16 residues. Per germline, CDR1 SGHKS and CDR2 YYEKEE (reference sequence). With V trimmed by 4 bases and J by 3 bases, 10 bases remained unmatched. This CDR3 reads CASSHPAGQGHYEQYF. In DNA, the CDR3 is TGTGCCAGCAGCCATCCCGCGGGACAGGGGCACTACGAGCAGTACTTC.

V is TRBV19 and J is TRBJ1-5, with 7 bases that match TRBD1. Per the germline V gene, CDR1 is LNHDA and CDR2 is SQIVND (reference sequence). The CDR3 length is 18 residues. The ends lost 6 bases at V and 2 bases at J; junction bases unmatched: 16. DNA of the CDR3: TGTGCCAGTAGCATACAGGGGAATGTTGGGATCCGCAATCAGCCCCAGCATTTT. It translates to CASSIQGNVGIRNQPQHF.

V gene TRBV25-1 combines with J gene TRBJ1-5, with a tentative D call TRBD1 (5 bases). V lost 5 bases and J 0 bases, leaving 11 bases between the germline ends. This CDR3 has 15 residues. Germline CDR1 and CDR2: MGHDK and SYGVNS. CDR3 loop: CASSSGGNSNQPQHF. The CDR3 nucleotides read TGTGCCAGCAGTTCTGGGGGGAATAGCAATCAGCCCCAGCATTTT.

This rearrangement joins TRBV29-1 to TRBJ1-2; TRBD1 aligns across 11 bases. The CDR3 is 13 residues long. The V segment lost 4 bases and the J segment 6 bases; nucleotides outside the gene matches: 4. CDR1 is SQVTM, CDR2 ANQGSEA, per germline. The DNA of the CDR3 is TGCAGCGTTGGCGGACAGGGGGCTAATGGCTACACCTTC. It encodes CSVGGQGANGYTF.

The chain joins TRBV5-6 to TRBJ2-2, with TRBD1 matching 10 bases. V shed 5 bases, J shed 4 bases, and the junction held 5 bases outside the gene matches. Germline V gene sequence: CDR1 SGHDT, CDR2 YYEEEE. This CDR3 has 15 residues. The CDR3, as DNA: TGTGCCAGCAGAGCCGGGACAGGGGTCACCGGGGAGCTGTTTTTT. It codes for CASRAGTGVTGELFF.

This clone has only a few counts. The chain employs TRBV6-8 and TRBJ1-2, with 10 bases aligning to TRBD1. The CDR3 has 14 residues. V lost 2 bases to trimming and J lost 4 bases; unmatched junction nucleotides: 1. Germline CDR1 reads MNHGY; CDR2 reads SAAAGT. The CDR3 loop reads CASSYDRGPYGYTF. CDR3 in DNA: TGTGCCAGCAGTTACGACAGGGGGCCCTATGGCTACACCTTC.

The chain recombines TRBV9 with TRBJ2-1; 14 bases agree with TRBD2. Germline V lookup: CDR1 SGDLS, CDR2 YYNGEE. Trimming removed 4 bases from V and 4 bases from J; junction bases left unmatched: 7. This CDR3 is 17 amino acids long. CDR3 loop: CASSIRTSGRRYNEQFF. The CDR3 coding sequence is TGTGCCAGCAGCATCAGGACTAGCGGGAGGAGGTACAATGAGCAGTTCTTC.

J is TRBJ2-2 and V is TRBV19; 12 nucleotides match TRBD1. Germline CDR1 and CDR2: LNHDA and SQIVND (reference sequence). The CDR3 is 17 amino acids. J was trimmed by 4 bases and V by 6 bases; bases with no gene match: 9. CDR3 sequence reads: CASSGTGGRSLTGELFF. In DNA form, the CDR3 reads TGTGCCAGTAGCGGGACAGGGGGCCGGAGCCTCACCGGGGAGCTGTTTTTT.

This clone was observed a single time. The chain employs TRBV28 and TRBJ1-1; D perhaps matches TRBD1 (5 bases). This CDR3 is 14 amino acids long. The germline V gene has CDR1 MDHEN and CDR2 SYDVKM. Trimming took off 6 bases at V and 0 bases at J, with 11 bases between the two ends. In DNA form, the CDR3 reads TGTGCCAGCAGCGCAGGGTATATGAACACTGAAGCTTTCTTT. Translating it yields CASSAGYMNTEAFF.

Comment on this clone: The junction differs from germline at one of its ends, possibly a read error. This chain uses TRBV25-1 with TRBJ2-7, with 10 bases aligning to TRBD2. The length of the CDR3 is 17 residues. Germline V CDR1 and CDR2: MGHDK, SYGVNS. CDR3 protein: CVSRSDRGSGGGYEQYF. DNA for the CDR3: TGTGTCAGCAGATCTGACAGGGGAAGCGGGGGGGGTTACGAGCAGTACTTC.

This chain joins TRBV7-2 and TRBJ2-1; 8 nucleotides match TRBD2. Germline V lookup: CDR1 SGHTA, CDR2 FQGNSA. CDR3 length: 14 amino acids. The V and J ends lost 3 bases and 9 bases, in that order; junction bases with no gene match: 7. Written as DNA, the CDR3 is TGTGCCAGCAGCTTGGGGACTAGAGGTAGTGAGCAGTTCTTC. Protein product: CASSLGTRGSEQFF.

The CDR3 DNA follows: TGTGCCACCAGCAGTGACTCGGAGCAGTTCTTC. It specifies CATSSDSEQFF. This sequence joins TRBV15 and TRBJ2-1, with D hard to call. CDR1 is LNHNV, CDR2 YYDKDF, per germline (reference sequence). V gave up 3 bases and J gave up 10 bases, with 7 bases separating them. CDR3 length equals 11 residues.

The genes are TRBV5-1 and TRBJ2-3; D may be TRBD1 (6 bases). The CDR3 runs to 15 residues. CDR1 and CDR2 (germline): SGHRS, YFSETQ. V lost 4 bases to trimming and J lost 0 bases, with 12 bases between them. The CDR3 DNA reads TGCGCCAGCAGCCAGGACAGCTATAGCACAGATACGCAGTATTTT. It specifies CASSQDSYSTDTQYF.

The rearrangement joins TRBV18 to TRBJ2-7, with D possibly matching TRBD2 (6 bases). The V and J ends lost 3 bases and 3 bases respectively, with 15 bases between them. The CDR3 is 15 residues long. Germline V lookup: CDR1 KGHSH, CDR2 LQKENI. In DNA form, the CDR3 reads TGTGCCAGCTCACCCCTGGGGCGCGGGGACTACGAGCAGTACTTC. Residues: CASSPLGRGDYEQYF.

The rearrangement joins TRBV29-1 to TRBJ1-2; D may be TRBD1 (5 bases). V was trimmed by 3 bases and J by 4 bases, leaving 12 bases between them. This CDR3 contains 13 residues. CDR1 is SQVTM and CDR2 is ANQGSEA in the germline V gene. CDR3 DNA: TGCAGCGTTGAGCGGGGGAATGGCTATGGCTACACCTTC. It yields the protein CSVERGNGYGYTF.

A few counts support this clone. The chain joins TRBV5-4 to TRBJ2-7; D is perhaps TRBD1 (6 bases). The germline V and J ends were trimmed by 5 bases and 2 bases, with 11 bases remaining between them. The CDR3 totals 13 residues. From germline, CDR1 is SGHNT and CDR2 YYREEE (reference sequence). CDR3 bases: TGTGCCAGCAGGCCACAGGGAGCCTACGAGCAGTACTTC. Protein: CASRPQGAYEQYF.

This clone appeared a single time. The rearrangement uses TRBV7-9 and TRBJ2-1, with 9 bases fitting TRBD2. The germline V gene encodes CDR1 SEHNR and CDR2 FQNEAQ (reference sequence). Trimming at V came to 2 bases and at J to 6 bases, leaving 11 bases not matched to a gene. The CDR3 is 17 amino acids. The CDR3 coding sequence is TGTGCCAGCAGCTTAAAGTCCGAGTGGCGGGGGGGCAATGAGCAGTTCTTC. It is translated as CASSLKSEWRGGNEQFF.

The chain uses TRBV28 and TRBJ2-5; D is uncertain. Germline V CDR1 and CDR2: MDHEN, SYDVKM. V gave up 3 bases and J gave up 4 bases, with 9 bases separating them. The CDR3 totals 13 residues. This CDR3 reads CASSFAVPETQYF. The CDR3 DNA reads as TGTGCCAGCAGTTTTGCGGTCCCAGAGACCCAGTACTTC.

CDR3 DNA: TGTGCCAGCTCGCGGGACGGATACACTGAAGCTTTCTTT. Its translation is CASSRDGYTEAFF. The chain recombines TRBV18 with TRBJ1-1, with D possibly being TRBD1 (5 bases). Germline loops: CDR1 KGHSH, CDR2 LQKENI. The CDR3 extends over 13 amino acids. Trimming pared 6 bases from V and 3 bases from J, leaving 11 bases between.

This chain uses TRBV5-1 with TRBJ2-7; 9 bases align to TRBD1. Germline trimming cut 7 bases from V and 2 bases from J; bases unmatched to any gene: 13. Germline V CDR1 and CDR2: SGHRS, YFSETQ. CDR3 size: 16 residues. The CDR3 coding sequence is TGCGCCAGCCTGTGGGTCTGGACAGGGGTGCCCTACGAGCAGTACTTC. This encodes CASLWVWTGVPYEQYF.

The chain employs TRBV27 and TRBJ2-1; D is perhaps TRBD2 (6 bases). The CDR3 loop spans 14 amino acids. Trimming took 0 bases from V and 7 from J, leaving 10 bases between them. Germline loops: CDR1 MNHEY, CDR2 SMNVEV (reference sequence). The DNA for the CDR3 is TGTGCCAGCAGTTTATCTGGGGGGTTAAATGAGCAGTTCTTC. Translating gives CASSLSGGLNEQFF.

The chain combines TRBV6-5 with TRBJ2-1; D perhaps matches TRBD2 (7 bases). The CDR3 covers 15 residues. Per germline, CDR1 MNHEY and CDR2 SVGAGI. The V end lost 7 bases, the J end lost 4 bases, and 17 bases lay between the germline ends. DNA of the CDR3: TGTGCCAGCAACTCAAGGGGGGGCATGTACAATGAGCAGTTCTTC. Translating gives CASNSRGGMYNEQFF.

V is TRBV7-6 and J is TRBJ1-4; D is uncertain. Germline-derived CDR1 and CDR2 are SGHVS and FNYEAQ. Between the trimmed V and J ends, which lost 9 bases and 5 bases, there was a span of 19 bases. The CDR3 has 15 amino acids. This chain's CDR3 is CARPFNGRRNEKLFF. The CDR3 nucleotides are TGTGCCAGACCTTTTAACGGCCGGCGGAATGAAAAACTGTTTTTT.

This clone occurred a few times. The chain employs TRBV7-9 and TRBJ1-2; D perhaps matches TRBD1 (6 bases). This CDR3 spans 16 amino acids. CDR1 and CDR2 from the germline V gene are SEHNR and FQNEAQ (reference sequence). V was pared by 4 bases and J by 2 bases, with 17 bases between. The CDR3 DNA is TGTGCCAGCAGCTCTAGCCAGGGGATCCTCAACTATGGCTACACCTTC. It yields the protein CASSSSQGILNYGYTF.